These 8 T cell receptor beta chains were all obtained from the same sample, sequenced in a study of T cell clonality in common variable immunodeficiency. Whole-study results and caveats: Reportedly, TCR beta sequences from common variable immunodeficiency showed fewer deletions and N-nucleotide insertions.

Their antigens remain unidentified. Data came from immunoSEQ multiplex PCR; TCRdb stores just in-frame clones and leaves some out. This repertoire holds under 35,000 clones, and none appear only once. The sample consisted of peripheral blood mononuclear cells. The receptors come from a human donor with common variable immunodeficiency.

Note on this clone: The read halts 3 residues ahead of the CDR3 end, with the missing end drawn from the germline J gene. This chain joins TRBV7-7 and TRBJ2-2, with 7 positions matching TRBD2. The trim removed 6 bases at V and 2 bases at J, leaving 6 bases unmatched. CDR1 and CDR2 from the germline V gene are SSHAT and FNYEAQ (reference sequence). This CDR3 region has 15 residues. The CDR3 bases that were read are TGTGCCAGCAGTGGGGCGGGGGTTAACACCGGGGAG. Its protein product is CASSGAGVNTGE. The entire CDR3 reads CASSGAGVNTGELFF.

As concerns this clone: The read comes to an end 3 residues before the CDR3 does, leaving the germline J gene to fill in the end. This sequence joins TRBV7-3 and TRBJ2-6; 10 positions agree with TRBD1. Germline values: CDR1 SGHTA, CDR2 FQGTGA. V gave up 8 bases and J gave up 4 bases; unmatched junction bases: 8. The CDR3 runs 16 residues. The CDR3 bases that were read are TGTGCCAGCGGGGACAGGGGCCTTTCCGGGGCCAACGTC. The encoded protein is CASGDRGLSGANV. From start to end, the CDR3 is CASGDRGLSGANVLTF.

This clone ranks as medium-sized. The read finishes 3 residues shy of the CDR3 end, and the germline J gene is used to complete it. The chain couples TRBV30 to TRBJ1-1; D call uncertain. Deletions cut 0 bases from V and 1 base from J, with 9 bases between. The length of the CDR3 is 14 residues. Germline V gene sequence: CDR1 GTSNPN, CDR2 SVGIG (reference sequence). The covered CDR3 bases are TGTGCCTGGAGTGTAGCGGCAGGGAACACTGAA. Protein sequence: CAWSVAAGNTE. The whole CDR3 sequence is CAWSVAAGNTEAFF.

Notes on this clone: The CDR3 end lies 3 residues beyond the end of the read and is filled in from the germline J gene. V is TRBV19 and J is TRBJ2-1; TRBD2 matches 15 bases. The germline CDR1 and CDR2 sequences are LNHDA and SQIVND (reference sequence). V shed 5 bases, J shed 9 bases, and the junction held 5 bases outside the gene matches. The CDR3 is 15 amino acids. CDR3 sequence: CASSRTSGGAGEQFF. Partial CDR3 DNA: TGTGCCAGTAGTCGGACTAGCGGGGGGGCGGGTGAG.

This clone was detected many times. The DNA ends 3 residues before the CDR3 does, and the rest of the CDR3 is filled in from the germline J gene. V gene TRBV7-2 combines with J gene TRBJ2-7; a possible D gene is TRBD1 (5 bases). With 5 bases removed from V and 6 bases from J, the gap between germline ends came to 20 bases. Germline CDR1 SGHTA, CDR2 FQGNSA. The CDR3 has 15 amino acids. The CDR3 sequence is CASSATGTLLAEQYF. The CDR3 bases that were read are TGTGCCAGCAGCGCCACAGGTACTCTCCTTGCCGAG.

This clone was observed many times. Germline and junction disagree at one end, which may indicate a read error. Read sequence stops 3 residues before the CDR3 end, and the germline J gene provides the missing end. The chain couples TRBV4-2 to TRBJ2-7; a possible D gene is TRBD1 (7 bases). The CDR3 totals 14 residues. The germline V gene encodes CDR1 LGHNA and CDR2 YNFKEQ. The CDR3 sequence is CASSQDRQGLEQYF. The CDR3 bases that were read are TGCGCCAGCAGCCAAGATAGACAGGGACTCGAG.

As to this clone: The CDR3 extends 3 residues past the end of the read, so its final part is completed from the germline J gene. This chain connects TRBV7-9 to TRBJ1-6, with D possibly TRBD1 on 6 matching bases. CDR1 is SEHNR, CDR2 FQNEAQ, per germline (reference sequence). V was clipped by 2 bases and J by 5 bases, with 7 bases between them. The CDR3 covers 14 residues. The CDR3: CASSLRQDNSPLHF. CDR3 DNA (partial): TGTGCCAGCAGCTTACGACAGGATAATTCACCC.

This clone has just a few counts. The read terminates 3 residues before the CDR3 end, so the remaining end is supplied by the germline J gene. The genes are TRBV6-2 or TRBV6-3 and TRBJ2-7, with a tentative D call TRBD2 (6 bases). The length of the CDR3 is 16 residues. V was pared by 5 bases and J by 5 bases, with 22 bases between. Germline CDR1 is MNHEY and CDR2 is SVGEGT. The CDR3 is CASSQAPRGGKNEQYF. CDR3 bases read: TGTGCCAGCAGTCAGGCCCCCCGCGGCGGGAAGAACGAG.